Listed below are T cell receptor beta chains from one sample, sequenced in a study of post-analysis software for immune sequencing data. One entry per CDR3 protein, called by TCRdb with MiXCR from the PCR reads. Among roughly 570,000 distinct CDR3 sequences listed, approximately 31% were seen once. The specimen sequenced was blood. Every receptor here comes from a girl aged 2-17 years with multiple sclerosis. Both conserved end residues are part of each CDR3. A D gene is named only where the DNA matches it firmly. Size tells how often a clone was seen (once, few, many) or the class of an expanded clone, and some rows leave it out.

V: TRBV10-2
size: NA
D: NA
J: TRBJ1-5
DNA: TGCGCCAGCAGTGAGTCGACGGATTATCAGCCCCAGCATTTT
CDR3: CASSESTDYQPQHF

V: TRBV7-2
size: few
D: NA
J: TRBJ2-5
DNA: TGTGCCAGCAGCTTAGACGGTTCAGGGTACCAAGAGACCCAGTACTTC
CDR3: CASSLDGSGYQETQYF

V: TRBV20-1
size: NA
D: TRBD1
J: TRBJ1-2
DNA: TGCAGTGCCCAGGACAGGGTGAACTATGGCTACACCTTC
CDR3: CSAQDRVNYGYTF

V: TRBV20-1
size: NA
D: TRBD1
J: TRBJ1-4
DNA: TGCAGTGCCGTACACAGGGGACAGGATGAAAAACTGTTTTTT
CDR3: CSAVHRGQDEKLFF

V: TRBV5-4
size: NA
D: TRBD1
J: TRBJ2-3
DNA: TGTGCCAGCAGCTCAGACAGGGCCCCCACAGATACGCAGTATTTT
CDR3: CASSSDRAPTDTQYF

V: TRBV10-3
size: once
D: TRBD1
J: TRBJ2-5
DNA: TGTGCCACCCGACAGGGAGTGGAGACCCAGTACTTC
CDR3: CATRQGVETQYF

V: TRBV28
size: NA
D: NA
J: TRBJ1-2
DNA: TGTGCCAGCAGTTCCACAGGGTTTGGCTACACCTTC
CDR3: CASSSTGFGYTF

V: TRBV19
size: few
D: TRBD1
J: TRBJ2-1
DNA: TGTGCCAGTAGCCTGGGACAGGGGGCAAAGAATGAGCAGTTCTTC
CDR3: CASSLGQGAKNEQFF

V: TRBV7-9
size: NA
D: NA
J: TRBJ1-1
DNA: TGTGCCAGCAGCCAACTGGTGAACACTGAAGCTTTCTTT
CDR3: CASSQLVNTEAFF

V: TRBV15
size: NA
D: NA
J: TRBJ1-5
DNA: TGTGCCACCAGCGTAGGCCGAACCAGCAATCAGCCCCAGCATTTT
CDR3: CATSVGRTSNQPQHF

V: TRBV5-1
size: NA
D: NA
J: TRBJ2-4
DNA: TGCGCCAGTAGCCGGGATGAGAGGGGCATTCAGTACTTC
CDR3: CASSRDERGIQYF

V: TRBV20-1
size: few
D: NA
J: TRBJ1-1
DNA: TGCAGTGCCAGGGGTCGGGGAGCCCACACTGAAGCTTTCTTT
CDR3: CSARGRGAHTEAFF

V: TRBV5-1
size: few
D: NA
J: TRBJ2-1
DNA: TGCGCCAGCAGCTTGGATCCCCAGGGCAATGAGCAGTTCTTC
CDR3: CASSLDPQGNEQFF

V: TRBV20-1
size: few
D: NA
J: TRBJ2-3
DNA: TGCAGTGCCCGGGCGGACCTTAGGTATACGCAGTATTTT
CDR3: CSARADLRYTQYF

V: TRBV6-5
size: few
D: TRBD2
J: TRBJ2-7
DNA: TGTGCCAGCAGTTACGCGGGGGGCCAACCCTACGAGCAGTACTTC
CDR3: CASSYAGGQPYEQYF

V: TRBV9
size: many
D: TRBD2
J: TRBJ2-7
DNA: TGTGCCAGCAGCGTAGAGGCGGGGGTTCTAGAGCAGTACTTC
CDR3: CASSVEAGVLEQYF

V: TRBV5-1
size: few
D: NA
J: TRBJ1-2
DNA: TGCGCCAGCAGCTCATTCGGGACATCGCATGGCTACACCTTC
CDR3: CASSSFGTSHGYTF

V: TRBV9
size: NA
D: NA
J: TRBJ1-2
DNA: TGTGCCAGCAGCGTGGGACGGGGTTTTTATGGCTACACCTTC
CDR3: CASSVGRGFYGYTF

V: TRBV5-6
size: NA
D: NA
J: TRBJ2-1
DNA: TGTGCCAGCAGCCTTTTATTCGAGACCGACAATGAGCAGTTCTTC
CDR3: CASSLLFETDNEQFF

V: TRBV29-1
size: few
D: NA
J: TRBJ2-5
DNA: TGCAGCGTTGGAGACCAATACCAAGAGACCCAGTACTTC
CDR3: CSVGDQYQETQYF

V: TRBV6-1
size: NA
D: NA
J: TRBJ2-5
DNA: TGTGCCAGCAGTGAAGCGCAGGCCGCGGCGCGTGGGGAGACCCAGTACTTC
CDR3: CASSEAQAAARGETQYF

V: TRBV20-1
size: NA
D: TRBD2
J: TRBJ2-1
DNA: TGCAGTGCGAGAGAAATGACTAGCGCGGAGCAGTTCTTC
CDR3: CSAREMTSAEQFF

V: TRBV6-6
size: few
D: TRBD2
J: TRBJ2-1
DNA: TGTGCCAGCACCCCGATAGTGCTAGCGGGGGGATTCGAGCAGTTCTTC
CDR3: CASTPIVLAGGFEQFF

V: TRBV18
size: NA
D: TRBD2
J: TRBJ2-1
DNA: TGTGCCAGCTCACCAGGGACTAGCGGGGGGGACCCTGAGCAGTTCTTC
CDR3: CASSPGTSGGDPEQFF

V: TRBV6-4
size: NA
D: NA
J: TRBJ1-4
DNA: TGTGCCAGCAGGGGCGAGACTAGAAAACTGTTTTTT
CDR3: CASRGETRKLFF

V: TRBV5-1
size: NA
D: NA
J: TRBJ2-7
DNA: TGCGCCAGCAGCTTGGCCGGGGTTCGCTCCTACGAGCAGTACTTC
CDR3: CASSLAGVRSYEQYF

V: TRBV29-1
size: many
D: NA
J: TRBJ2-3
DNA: TGCAGCGTTGAAGGAACAGATACGCAGTATTTT
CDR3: CSVEGTDTQYF

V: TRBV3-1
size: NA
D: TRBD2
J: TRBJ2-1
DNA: TGTGCCAGCCGCCCCAAGGGGGGACTAGCGGGGGGTGAAGTGAAGTTCTTC
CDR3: CASRPKGGLAGGEVKFF

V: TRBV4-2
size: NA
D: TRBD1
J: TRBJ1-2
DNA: TGTGCCAGCAGCCAAGATCACGGACAGGCTAACTATGGCTACACCTTC
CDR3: CASSQDHGQANYGYTF

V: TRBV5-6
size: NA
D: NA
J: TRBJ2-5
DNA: TGTGCCAGCAGCCCATCGGACCTCTCGGGGGAGACCCAGTACTTC
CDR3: CASSPSDLSGETQYF

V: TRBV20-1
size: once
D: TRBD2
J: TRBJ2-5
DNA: TGCAGTGCTAGAGAGACTAGCGGGGCGCAAGAGACCCAGTACTTC
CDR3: CSARETSGAQETQYF

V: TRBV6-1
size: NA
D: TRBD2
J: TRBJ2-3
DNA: TGTGCCAGTCCTCCGGGACTAGCGGGGGGGGAGGATACGCAGTATTTT
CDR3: CASPPGLAGGEDTQYF

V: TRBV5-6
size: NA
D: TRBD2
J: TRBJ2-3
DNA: TGTGCCAGCAGCGTACTAGCGGGGGGCGCAGATACGCAGTATTTT
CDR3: CASSVLAGGADTQYF

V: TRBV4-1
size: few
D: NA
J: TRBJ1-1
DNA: TGCGCCAGCAGCCAAGAGGAGGGGCCGAGAAGAGGGGATGAAGCTTTCTTT
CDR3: CASSQEEGPRRGDEAFF

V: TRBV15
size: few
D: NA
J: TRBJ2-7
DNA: TGTGCCACCAGCAGAGAAGGATACGAGCAGTACTTC
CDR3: CATSREGYEQYF

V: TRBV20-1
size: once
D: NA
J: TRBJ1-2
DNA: TGCAGTGCTAGAGATGGTACAGGGAGGGACTATGGCTACACCTTC
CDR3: CSARDGTGRDYGYTF

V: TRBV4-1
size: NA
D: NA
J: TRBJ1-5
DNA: TGCGCCAGCAGCCAAGAGTGGGACGGGATGGGACTAGGGGGCAATCAGCCCCAGCATTTT
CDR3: CASSQEWDGMGLGGNQPQHF

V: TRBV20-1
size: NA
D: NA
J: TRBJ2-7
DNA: TGCAGTGCTAGAGGCCAGGGATTCTACGAGCAGTACTTC
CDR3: CSARGQGFYEQYF

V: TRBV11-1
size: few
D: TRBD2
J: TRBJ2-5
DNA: TGTGCCAGCAGCGGAGGGACTAGCGGGGGTGACCCACAAGAGACCCAGTACTTC
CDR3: CASSGGTSGGDPQETQYF

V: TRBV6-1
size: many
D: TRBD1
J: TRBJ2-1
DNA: TGTGCCAGCAGTCTACCCGGGACAGGAGGATACAATGAGCAGTTCTTC
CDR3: CASSLPGTGGYNEQFF

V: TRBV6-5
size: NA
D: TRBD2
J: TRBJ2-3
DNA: TGTGCCAGCAGTCACCACGGACTAGCGGGGGGGCGCATCACAGATACGCAGTATTTT
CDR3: CASSHHGLAGGRITDTQYF

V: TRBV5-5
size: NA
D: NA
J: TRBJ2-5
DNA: TGTGCCAGCAGCAAGGCACCCGTGGAGACCCAGTACTTC
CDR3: CASSKAPVETQYF

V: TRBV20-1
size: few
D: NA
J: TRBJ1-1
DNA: TGCAGTGCTAGAGAAGACGGCCTGAACACTGAAGCTTTCTTT
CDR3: CSAREDGLNTEAFF

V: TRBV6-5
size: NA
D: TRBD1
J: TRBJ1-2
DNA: TGTGCCGGCAGTTACACGAGGGACAGGGGGTATGGCTACACCTTC
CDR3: CAGSYTRDRGYGYTF

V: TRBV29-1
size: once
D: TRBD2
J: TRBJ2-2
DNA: TGCAGCGCTGGGCTCCGGGGGGTCACCGGGGAGCTGTTTTTT
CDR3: CSAGLRGVTGELFF

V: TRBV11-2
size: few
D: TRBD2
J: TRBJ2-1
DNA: TGTGCCAGCAGCCACAGTCGGGGGGACGTGAATGAGCAGTTCTTC
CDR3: CASSHSRGDVNEQFF

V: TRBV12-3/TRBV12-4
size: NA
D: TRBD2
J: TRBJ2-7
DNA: TGTGCCAGCAGTTCCTTCGGGGGGAGTGGCGAGGCCCAGTACTTC
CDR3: CASSSFGGSGEAQYF

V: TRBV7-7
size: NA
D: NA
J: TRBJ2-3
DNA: TGTGCTAGCAGCTTAAATCCTAGTTTCACTGATACGCAGTATTTT
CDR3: CASSLNPSFTDTQYF

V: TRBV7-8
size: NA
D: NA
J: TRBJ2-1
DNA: TGTGCCAGCAGCTTAGAGGGGGGGGGGCCTTACAATGAGCAGTTCTTC
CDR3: CASSLEGGGPYNEQFF

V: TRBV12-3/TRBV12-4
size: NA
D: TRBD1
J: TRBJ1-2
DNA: TGTGCCAGCAGGAGGACAGGGGCTCACTATGGCTACACCTTC
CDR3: CASRRTGAHYGYTF

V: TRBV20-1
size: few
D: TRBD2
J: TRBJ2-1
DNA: TGCAGTGCTAGAGTTACCGGGGGGGCGGGGAATGAGCAGTTCTTC
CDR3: CSARVTGGAGNEQFF

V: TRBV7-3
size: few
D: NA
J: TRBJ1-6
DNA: TGTGCCAGCAGCACGACAGGAGGATCGGATTCACCCCTCCACTTT
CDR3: CASSTTGGSDSPLHF

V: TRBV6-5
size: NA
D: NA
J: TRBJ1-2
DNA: TGTGCCAGCAAAATCCCCGGGGTCTATGGCTACACCTTC
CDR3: CASKIPGVYGYTF

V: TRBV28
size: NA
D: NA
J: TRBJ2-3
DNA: TGTGCCAGCAGTTTAGAGGCTAGCTGGACCCACACAGATACGCAGTATTTT
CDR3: CASSLEASWTHTDTQYF

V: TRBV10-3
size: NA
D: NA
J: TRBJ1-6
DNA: TGTGCCATCAGTGAGTCGATAACAGATAATTCACCCCTCCACTTT
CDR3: CAISESITDNSPLHF

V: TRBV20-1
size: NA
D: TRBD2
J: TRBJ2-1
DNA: TGCAGTGCTAGTGATATAGCGGGTCCCTACAATGAGCAGTTCTTC
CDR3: CSASDIAGPYNEQFF

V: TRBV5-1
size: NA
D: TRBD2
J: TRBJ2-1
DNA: TGCGCCAGCAGCTTGATGAGCGGGGGGGGCTACAATGAGCAGTTCTTC
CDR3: CASSLMSGGGYNEQFF

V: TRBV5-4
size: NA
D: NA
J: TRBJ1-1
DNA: TGTGCCAGCAGCTTGGGAGGGAAGACTGAAGCTTTCTTT
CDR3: CASSLGGKTEAFF